This T cell receptor beta chain was profiled in a study of T cell responses to AZD1222 COVID-19 vaccine. Study-wide findings and caveats: The donors showed a predominance of white British ancestry and of females, with possible underestimation of clonal diversity. CD4 TCRs covered the whole spike, strongest at regions 160-218 and 743-854.

On this clone: Its antigen is unknown.

The data were produced by immunoSEQ multiplex PCR, yet TCRdb's version contains in-frame clones alone and is incomplete. The table includes about 150,000 clones, roughly nine tenths detected once. From germline, CDR1 is SGDLS and CDR2 YYNGEE. Trimming took 0 bases from V and 6 from J, leaving 18 bases between them. This CDR3 is built from 17 residues. The sequence was collected from an adult in good health. This rearrangement joins TRBV9 to TRBJ2-2; tentatively, D is TRBD1 (5 bases). The sample in question was peripheral blood, obtained on day 0 of AZD1222 vaccination. The CDR3, as DNA: TGTGCCAGCAGCGTAGGGGTAGGGGCCATAGAATCCGGGGAGCTGTTTTTT. Its protein is CASSVGVGAIESGELFF.